The 8 T cell receptor beta chains below all came from one sample that was sequenced in a study of blood T cell repertoires in COVID-19. Profiled with immunoSEQ multiplex PCR; TCRdb holds only in-frame clones, not every one. This sample has about 160,000 clones, with 85% found just once. The sequencing sample was made of peripheral blood. These receptor sequences come from a human donor with acute or convalescent COVID-19. The donor label of this sample is uncertain.

This chain links TRBV9 with TRBJ2-7; TRBD1 agrees at 10 bases. V was pared by 0 bases and J by 5 bases, with 5 bases of the junction left unmatched. CDR1 and CDR2 from the germline V gene are SGDLS and YYNGEE. The CDR3 runs 15 residues. The CDR3 is CASSVGLDRGNEQYF. The CDR3 DNA sequence: TGTGCCAGCAGCGTAGGGCTGGACAGGGGGAACGAGCAGTACTTC.

V usage is TRBV5-5 and J usage is TRBJ1-5, with 7 positions matching TRBD1. V lost 4 bases, J lost 0 bases, and 4 bases stayed unmatched. Germline V gene sequence: CDR1 SGHKS, CDR2 YYEKEE (reference sequence). This CDR3 spans 15 amino acids. The DNA for the CDR3 is TGTGCCAGCAGCAACGGACAGGCTAGCAATCAGCCCCAGCATTTT. Translated: CASSNGQASNQPQHF.

The V gene is TRBV4-1, the J gene TRBJ2-5; the D gene is possibly TRBD2 (5 bases). The germline gives CDR1 MGHRA, CDR2 YSYEKL. Trimming stripped 0 bases from V and 7 bases from J, with 6 bases between. There are 12 residues in the CDR3. CDR3 protein: CASSQDGGTQYF. The DNA for the CDR3 is TGCGCCAGCAGCCAAGATGGAGGGACCCAGTACTTC.

V usage is TRBV7-2 and J usage is TRBJ2-3; D remains ambiguous. V was trimmed by 4 bases and J by 8 bases, leaving 13 bases between them. This CDR3 is 13 amino acids long. Germline lookup yields CDR1 SGHTA and CDR2 FQGNSA. This CDR3 reads CASSSSPTGTQYF. CDR3 DNA sequence: TGTGCCAGCAGCTCCTCCCCCACCGGTACGCAGTATTTT.

This chain connects TRBV30 to TRBJ2-6, with D perhaps matching TRBD2 (6 bases). Germline V CDR1 and CDR2: GTSNPN, SVGIG (reference sequence). This CDR3 comprises 16 residues. The chain's CDR3 is CARDGRFSSGANVLTF. CDR3 sequence (DNA): TGTGCGCGGGACGGCAGGTTTAGCTCTGGGGCCAACGTCCTGACTTTC.

This clone was seen a few times. V is TRBV30 and J is TRBJ1-1; D possibly corresponds to TRBD1 (5 bases). Germline CDR1 and CDR2: GTSNPN and SVGIG (reference sequence). The CDR3 covers 14 residues. V lost 1 base, J lost 4 bases, and 13 bases lay in between. The CDR3 here is CAWSGTGRVTEAFF. CDR3 sequence (DNA): TGTGCCTGGAGTGGAACAGGTCGGGTCACTGAAGCTTTCTTT.

This chain joins TRBV28 and TRBJ1-5; D ambiguous. This CDR3 is built from 12 residues. Germline CDR1 MDHEN, CDR2 SYDVKM. V lost 5 bases and J lost 9, with 11 bases in between. The CDR3 protein is CASSLQLLPQHF. The CDR3 nucleotides are TGTGCCAGCAGTCTCCAATTACTGCCCCAGCATTTT. The variable domain in full, completed from reference TRBV28 and TRBJ1-5, reads DVKVTQSSRYLVKRTGEKVFLECVQDMDHENMFWYRQDPGLGLRLIYFSYDVKMKEKGDIPEGYSVSREKKERFSLILESASTNQTSMYLCASSLQLLPQHFGDGTRLSIL.

This chain connects TRBV28 to TRBJ1-6, with 10 positions matching TRBD1. This CDR3 contains 16 residues. Per germline, CDR1 MDHEN and CDR2 SYDVKM. The trim removed 5 bases at V and 6 bases at J, leaving 7 bases unmatched. Written as DNA, the CDR3 is TGTGCCAGCAGTCGTACCCGGGACAGGGGTAATTCACCCCTCCACTTT. This encodes CASSRTRDRGNSPLHF.